This T cell receptor (beta chain) stems from a study of radiation and T cells in renal cell carcinoma. Study outcomes and limitations: Without pretreatment biopsies, baseline tumor clonotype presence was undetermined. In blood, top tumor clones expanded by 2 weeks, shrinking by 4.

The CDR3 runs 14 residues. Trimming shortened V by 2 bases and J by 4 bases, and 12 bases separated the two germline ends. From germline, CDR1 is SGHRS and CDR2 YFSETQ. Time point in this sample: baseline pretreatment blood. Treatment noted: 15 Gy SBRT to primary tumor, nephrectomy 4 weeks later. Blood was sampled at baseline, 2 weeks and 4 weeks after SBRT. Some clones are missing from TCRdb's copy, which holds only in-frame ones; the method was immunoSEQ multiplex PCR. The data contain about 150,000 clones, about 88% of them seen just once; the ten biggest clones take up around 11%. This clone was picked up one time. Its antigen is not known.

The genes are TRBV5-1 and TRBJ1-2; D uncertain. The TCR comes from a woman aged 45-60 years with renal cell carcinoma. The input for sequencing was blood, taken from a patient whose treatment included radiotherapy and nephrectomy. The CDR3 DNA reads TGCGCCAGCAGCTTTGTACCAGGCCCCTATGGCTACACCTTC. The encoded protein is CASSFVPGPYGYTF.